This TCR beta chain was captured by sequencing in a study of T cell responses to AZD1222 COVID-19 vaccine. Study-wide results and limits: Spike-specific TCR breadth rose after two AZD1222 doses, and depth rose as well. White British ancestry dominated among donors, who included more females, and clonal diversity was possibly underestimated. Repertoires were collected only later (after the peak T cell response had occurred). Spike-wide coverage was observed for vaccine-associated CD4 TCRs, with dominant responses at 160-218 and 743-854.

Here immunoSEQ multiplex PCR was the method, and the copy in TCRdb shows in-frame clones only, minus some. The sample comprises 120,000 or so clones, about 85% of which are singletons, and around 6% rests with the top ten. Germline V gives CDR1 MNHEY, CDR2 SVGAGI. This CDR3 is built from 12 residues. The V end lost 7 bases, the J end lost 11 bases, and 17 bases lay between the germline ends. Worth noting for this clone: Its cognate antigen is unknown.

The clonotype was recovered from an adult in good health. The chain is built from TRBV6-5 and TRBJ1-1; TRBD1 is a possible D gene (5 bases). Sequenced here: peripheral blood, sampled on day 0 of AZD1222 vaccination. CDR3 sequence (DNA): TGTGCCAGCACCCCTGGGGGAGGGGTGGCTTTCTTT. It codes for CASTPGGGVAFF.